This T cell receptor (beta chain) was obtained from a study of post-analysis software for immune sequencing data. Tagging with unique molecular identifiers was a feature of the TCR beta cDNA libraries. A single record per CDR3 protein comes from TCRdb applying MiXCR to the PCR reads. The table has roughly 570,000 distinct CDR3 sequences, under 40% seen once. CDR3 length: 12 residues. The V gene end was trimmed by 6 bases and the J gene end by 5 bases; junction bases not matched to a gene: 6. Germline CDR1 and CDR2: DFQATT and SNEGSKA (reference sequence). This clonotype came up many times. Its antigen is unknown. Broader study findings: Batch-mates among the samples co-clustered strongly by F measure. Five TRBV segments, TRBV5-6, TRBV5-1 and TRBV20-1 among them, were found more frequent in patients than controls.

The chain uses TRBV20-1 and TRBJ2-5; 7 bases are a match to TRBD2. Sequencing used blood. The clonotype comes from a girl aged 2-17 years with multiple sclerosis. This chain's CDR3 is CSAVTGGETQYF. Written as DNA, the CDR3 is TGCAGTGCCGTAACCGGGGGGGAGACCCAGTACTTC.